One TCR beta chain is described in this entry. Clones were read by immunoSEQ multiplex PCR, and TCRdb kept only the in-frame ones, dropping some. The table has roughly 11,000 clones, approximately 89% seen once. The sample belongs to a study of blood T cell repertoires in COVID-19. Background on the study: Spain, Italy and the United States supplied samples that represented acute and convalescent COVID-19.

Per the germline V gene, CDR1 is LNHNV and CDR2 is YYDKDF (reference sequence). Deletions cut 2 bases from V and 3 bases from J, with 13 bases between. CDR3 length: 15 amino acids. Source material: peripheral blood. The chain combines TRBV15 with TRBJ1-2; tentatively, D is TRBD1 (5 bases). This TCR came from a human donor in a cohort sampled during active COVID-19. The CDR3 nucleotides are TGTGCCACCAGCAGACCTGACAGTGCGTACTATGGCTACACCTTC. Its translation: CATSRPDSAYYGYTF.